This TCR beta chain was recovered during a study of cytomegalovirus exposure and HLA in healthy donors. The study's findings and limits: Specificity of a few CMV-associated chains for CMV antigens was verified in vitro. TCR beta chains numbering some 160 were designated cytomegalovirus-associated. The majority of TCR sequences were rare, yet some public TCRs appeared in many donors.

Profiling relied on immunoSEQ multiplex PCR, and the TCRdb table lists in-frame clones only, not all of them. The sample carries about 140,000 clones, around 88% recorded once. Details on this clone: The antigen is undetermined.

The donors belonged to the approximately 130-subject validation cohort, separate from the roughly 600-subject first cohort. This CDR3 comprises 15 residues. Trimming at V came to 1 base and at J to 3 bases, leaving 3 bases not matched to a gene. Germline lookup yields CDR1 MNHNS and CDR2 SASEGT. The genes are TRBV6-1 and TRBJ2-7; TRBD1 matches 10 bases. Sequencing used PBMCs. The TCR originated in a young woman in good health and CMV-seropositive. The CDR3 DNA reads TGTGCCAGCAGTGAAGGGGACAGGGGCGTCTACGAGCAGTACTTC. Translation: CASSEGDRGVYEQYF.